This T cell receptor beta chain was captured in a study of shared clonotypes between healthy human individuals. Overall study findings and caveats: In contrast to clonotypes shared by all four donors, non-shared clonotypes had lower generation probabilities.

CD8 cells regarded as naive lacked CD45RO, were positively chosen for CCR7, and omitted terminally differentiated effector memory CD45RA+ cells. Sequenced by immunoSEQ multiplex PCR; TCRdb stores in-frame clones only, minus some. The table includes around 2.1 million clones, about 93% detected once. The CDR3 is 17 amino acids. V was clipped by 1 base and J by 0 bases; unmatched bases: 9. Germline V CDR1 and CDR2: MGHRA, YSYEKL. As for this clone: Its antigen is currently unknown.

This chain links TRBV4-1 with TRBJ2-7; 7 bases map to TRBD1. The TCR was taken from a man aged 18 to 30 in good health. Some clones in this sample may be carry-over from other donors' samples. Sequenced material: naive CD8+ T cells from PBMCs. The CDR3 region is CASSQVIGTVSSYEQYF. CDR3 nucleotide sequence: TGCGCCAGCAGCCAAGTAATAGGGACAGTGAGCTCCTACGAGCAGTACTTC.